These T cell receptor beta chains were read from a single sample in a study of shared clonotypes between healthy human individuals. Libraries were prepared by immunoSEQ multiplex PCR; TCRdb keeps only in-frame clonotypes and omits some of them. The sample lists millions of clones; about 94% were seen once. Sequenced input: naive CD8+ T cells sorted from blood. The receptors stem from a man aged 18 to 35 in good health. CDR3s include the opening cysteine and the closing phenylalanine or tryptophan. Fields, in order: V gene, clone size, J gene, D gene, CDR3 protein, CDR3 DNA. The D gene is left open where the match is weak. Where a row states a size, it is once, few, many or the class of an expanded clone; other rows omit it.

v_gene: TRBV10-2; abundance: NA; j_gene: TRBJ2-7; d_gene: TRBD2; CDR3aa: CASSGSGGAYEQYF; CDR3nt: TGCGCCAGCAGTGGTAGCGGGGGGGCCTACGAGCAGTACTTC
v_gene: TRBV7-8; abundance: NA; j_gene: TRBJ2-7; d_gene: NA; CDR3aa: CASSRGSLLDEQYF; CDR3nt: TGTGCCAGCAGCAGGGGTTCGCTCCTGGACGAGCAGTACTTC
v_gene: TRBV11-2; abundance: NA; j_gene: TRBJ2-7; d_gene: NA; CDR3aa: CASSIGTHYEQYF; CDR3nt: TGTGCCAGCAGCATCGGGACTCACTACGAGCAGTACTTC
v_gene: TRBV9; abundance: NA; j_gene: TRBJ2-3; d_gene: NA; CDR3aa: CASTPYGVADTQYF; CDR3nt: TGTGCCAGCACCCCTTACGGGGTGGCAGATACGCAGTATTTT
v_gene: TRBV28; abundance: NA; j_gene: TRBJ2-2; d_gene: TRBD1; CDR3aa: CASSSRQGAFTGELFF; CDR3nt: TGTGCCAGCAGTTCCCGACAGGGGGCGTTCACCGGGGAGCTGTTTTTT
v_gene: TRBV11-2; abundance: few; j_gene: TRBJ2-7; d_gene: NA; CDR3aa: CASSPAAESYEQYF; CDR3nt: TGTGCCAGCAGCCCCGCCGCGGAGTCCTACGAGCAGTACTTC
v_gene: TRBV6-1; abundance: NA; j_gene: TRBJ2-7; d_gene: TRBD2; CDR3aa: CASSEWAGGLNEQYF; CDR3nt: TGTGCCAGCAGTGAATGGGCGGGGGGGCTAAACGAGCAGTACTTC
v_gene: TRBV5-6; abundance: NA; j_gene: TRBJ2-1; d_gene: TRBD2; CDR3aa: CASSLGAGGYNEQFF; CDR3nt: TGTGCCAGCAGCTTGGGAGCGGGAGGTTACAATGAGCAGTTCTTC
v_gene: TRBV5-5; abundance: NA; j_gene: TRBJ2-7; d_gene: NA; CDR3aa: CASSLEVPGPYEQYF; CDR3nt: TGTGCCAGCAGCCTTGAGGTCCCAGGGCCCTACGAGCAGTACTTC
v_gene: TRBV5-6; abundance: NA; j_gene: TRBJ2-1; d_gene: TRBD2; CDR3aa: CASSGEGDEQFF; CDR3nt: TGTGCCAGCAGCGGGGAGGGTGACGAGCAGTTCTTC
v_gene: TRBV28; abundance: NA; j_gene: TRBJ2-3; d_gene: TRBD1; CDR3aa: CASRITRTGGEDLSTDTQYF; CDR3nt: TGTGCCAGCAGAATCACCCGGACAGGGGGCGAAGACTTGAGTACAGATACGCAGTATTTT
v_gene: TRBV27; abundance: NA; j_gene: TRBJ2-7; d_gene: NA; CDR3aa: CASKENGFYEQYF; CDR3nt: TGTGCCAGCAAAGAGAACGGGTTCTACGAGCAGTACTTC
v_gene: TRBV9; abundance: NA; j_gene: TRBJ1-6; d_gene: TRBD1; CDR3aa: CASSPTGNNSPLHF; CDR3nt: TGTGCCAGCAGCCCGACAGGGAATAATTCACCCCTCCACTTT
v_gene: TRBV29-1; abundance: NA; j_gene: TRBJ2-1; d_gene: NA; CDR3aa: CSVEYETGTDNEQFF; CDR3nt: TGCAGCGTTGAGTATGAAACCGGGACGGACAATGAGCAGTTCTTC
v_gene: TRBV9; abundance: NA; j_gene: TRBJ2-5; d_gene: TRBD1; CDR3aa: CASSAQGVLVQETQYF; CDR3nt: TGTGCCAGCAGCGCGCAGGGGGTGTTGGTCCAAGAGACCCAGTACTTC
v_gene: TRBV5-1; abundance: NA; j_gene: TRBJ2-1; d_gene: TRBD2; CDR3aa: CASSELAGGDNEQFF; CDR3nt: TGCGCCAGCTCAGAACTAGCGGGAGGGGACAATGAGCAGTTCTTC
v_gene: TRBV11-2; abundance: NA; j_gene: TRBJ1-2; d_gene: NA; CDR3aa: CASSLDPGSNYGYTF; CDR3nt: TGTGCCAGCAGCTTAGATCCAGGGTCTAACTATGGCTACACCTTC
v_gene: TRBV21-1; abundance: NA; j_gene: TRBJ2-7; d_gene: NA; CDR3aa: CASSKVGTGDGEQYF; CDR3nt: TGTGCCAGCAGCAAAGTGGGGACAGGGGATGGGGAGCAGTACTTC
v_gene: TRBV25-1; abundance: NA; j_gene: TRBJ1-5; d_gene: NA; CDR3aa: CASSRTDSNQPQHF; CDR3nt: TGTGCCAGCAGTAGGACAGATAGCAATCAGCCCCAGCATTTT
v_gene: TRBV2; abundance: NA; j_gene: TRBJ2-1; d_gene: TRBD2; CDR3aa: CASSEAWTRSNEQFF; CDR3nt: TGTGCCAGCAGTGAAGCGTGGACTAGATCCAATGAGCAGTTCTTC
v_gene: TRBV10-2; abundance: NA; j_gene: TRBJ1-2; d_gene: TRBD1; CDR3aa: CASRGGQEVGYTF; CDR3nt: TGCGCCAGCAGGGGGGGACAGGAGGTGGGCTACACCTTC
v_gene: TRBV25-1; abundance: NA; j_gene: TRBJ1-4; d_gene: TRBD1; CDR3aa: CASSETGGREKLFF; CDR3nt: TGTGCCAGCAGTGAAACAGGGGGGCGAGAAAAACTGTTTTTT
v_gene: TRBV27; abundance: NA; j_gene: TRBJ1-6; d_gene: NA; CDR3aa: CASSPGSFYNSPLHF; CDR3nt: TGTGCCAGCAGTCCAGGCAGCTTCTATAATTCACCCCTCCACTTT
v_gene: TRBV4-3; abundance: NA; j_gene: TRBJ2-7; d_gene: NA; CDR3aa: CASSPGLTYEQYF; CDR3nt: TGCGCCAGCAGCCCGGGTCTGACCTACGAGCAGTACTTC
v_gene: TRBV19; abundance: NA; j_gene: TRBJ1-5; d_gene: NA; CDR3aa: CASTLFGNQPQHF; CDR3nt: TGTGCCAGTACACTCTTCGGCAATCAGCCCCAGCATTTT
v_gene: TRBV6-4; abundance: NA; j_gene: TRBJ2-4; d_gene: TRBD2; CDR3aa: CASSDLAGDYIQYF; CDR3nt: TGTGCCAGCAGTGACCTAGCGGGAGACTACATTCAGTACTTC
v_gene: TRBV7-6; abundance: NA; j_gene: TRBJ2-2; d_gene: NA; CDR3aa: CASSPLEAGANTGELFF; CDR3nt: TGTGCCAGCAGCCCACTCGAGGCAGGCGCGAACACCGGGGAGCTGTTTTTT
v_gene: TRBV6-5; abundance: NA; j_gene: TRBJ1-6; d_gene: NA; CDR3aa: CASSYDGSSYNSPLHF; CDR3nt: TGTGCCAGCAGTTACGACGGTTCCTCCTATAATTCACCCCTCCACTTT
v_gene: TRBV28; abundance: NA; j_gene: TRBJ2-5; d_gene: NA; CDR3aa: CASSFLKGGGPAMGETQYF; CDR3nt: TGTGCCAGCAGTTTTCTGAAGGGCGGGGGCCCGGCAATGGGAGAGACCCAGTACTTC
v_gene: TRBV6-1; abundance: NA; j_gene: TRBJ2-2; d_gene: NA; CDR3aa: CASSEIGAGRELFF; CDR3nt: TGTGCCAGCAGTGAGATCGGGGCTGGAAGGGAGCTGTTTTTT
v_gene: TRBV5-1; abundance: once; j_gene: TRBJ2-7; d_gene: NA; CDR3aa: CASSMTAKLGEQYF; CDR3nt: TGCGCCAGCAGTATGACAGCGAAACTGGGCGAGCAGTACTTC
v_gene: TRBV19; abundance: NA; j_gene: TRBJ1-5; d_gene: NA; CDR3aa: CASSMRQINQPQHF; CDR3nt: TGTGCCAGTAGTATGAGACAGATCAATCAGCCCCAGCATTTT
v_gene: TRBV7-7; abundance: NA; j_gene: TRBJ2-1; d_gene: NA; CDR3aa: CASSLEYGTTYNEQFF; CDR3nt: TGTGCTAGCAGCTTAGAGTACGGGACAACCTACAATGAGCAGTTCTTC